What follows are 28 T cell receptor beta chains derived from one specimen sequenced in a study of cytomegalovirus exposure and HLA in healthy donors. Sequencing was performed with immunoSEQ multiplex PCR; in TCRdb, only in-frame clones are kept and a portion is missing. The sample has some 120,000 clones; about 90% are singletons. Specimen: PBMCs. Receptor source: a woman under 30 in good health and CMV-seronegative.

This clone was detected many times. The rearrangement links TRBV19 to TRBJ1-5; 8 nucleotides match TRBD1. This CDR3 has 19 residues. Germline V lookup: CDR1 LNHDA, CDR2 SQIVND (reference sequence). V shed 4 bases, J shed 2 bases, and the junction held 16 bases outside the gene matches. CDR3 DNA: TGTGCCAGTAGTAGGCGGACAGGGAACCCTTTACACCGCAATCAGCCCCAGCATTTT. Encoded protein: CASSRRTGNPLHRNQPQHF.

The rearrangement uses TRBV10-2 and TRBJ2-1, with D maybe TRBD2 (6 bases). The CDR3 consists of 14 residues. Germline V gene lookup returns CDR1 WSHSY and CDR2 SAAADI. The ends were cut back, 6 bases at V and 6 bases at J, with 15 bases in the middle. The CDR3 sequence: CASRPRGKGNEQFF. DNA for the CDR3: TGCGCCAGCAGGCCCCGCGGGAAGGGCAATGAGCAGTTCTTC.

This clone was counted between two and nine times. The V call is TRBV19, the J call TRBJ2-2; D is unresolved. V was cut by 5 bases and J by 3 bases, with 7 bases left in between. This CDR3 region has 13 residues. Germline values: CDR1 LNHDA, CDR2 SQIVND (reference sequence). The CDR3 sequence is CASSYRDTGELFF. Here the CDR3 DNA reads TGTGCCAGTAGTTACCGGGACACCGGGGAGCTGTTTTTT.

This chain joins TRBV19 and TRBJ2-2; D is undetermined. CDR1 LNHDA and CDR2 SQIVND come from the germline V gene (reference sequence). The length of the CDR3 is 14 residues. V shed 4 bases and J shed 8 bases, with 14 bases lying between them. Here the CDR3 DNA reads TGTGCCAGTAGTAAACTACAACGTACAGGGGAGCTGTTTTTT. Protein product: CASSKLQRTGELFF.

This sequence joins TRBV11-3 and TRBJ2-1; 9 bases agree with TRBD2. Unmatched junction bases numbered 9, after V lost 1 base and J lost 5 bases. Germline CDR1 SGHNT, CDR2 YENEEA. This CDR3 contains 17 residues. The CDR3 DNA reads as TGTGCCAGCAGCTTAGGCTCCCTAGCGGGGCCTAACAATGAGCAGTTCTTC. Encoded protein: CASSLGSLAGPNNEQFF.

This clone was counted a few times. The chain carries TRBV7-2 and TRBJ2-7; 9 nucleotides agree with TRBD2. The germline CDR1 and CDR2 sequences are SGHTA and FQGNSA. V lost 3 bases to trimming and J lost 2 bases; unmatched junction nucleotides: 8. The CDR3 contains 16 residues. The DNA of the CDR3 is TGTGCCAGCAGCTTTCCAGCGGGAGGAACCCCCTACGAGCAGTACTTC. It translates to CASSFPAGGTPYEQYF.

The chain has TRBV7-8 and TRBJ2-3; 11 bases agree with TRBD2. Germline loops: CDR1 SGHVS, CDR2 FQNEAQ. Losses at the gene ends were 7 bases for V and 4 bases for J; bases not matched to a gene: 7. The CDR3 spans 15 residues. This CDR3 is CASNPGLAVSDTQYF. DNA for the CDR3: TGTGCCAGCAACCCGGGACTAGCGGTCTCAGATACGCAGTATTTT.

The chain uses TRBV5-1 and TRBJ2-1, with 7 positions matching TRBD2. The trim removed 2 bases at V and 4 bases at J, leaving 6 bases unmatched. This CDR3 spans 15 amino acids. The germline CDR1 and CDR2 sequences are SGHRS and YFSETQ. In nucleotides, the CDR3 is TGCGCCAGCAGCTTAGGTAGCGGGTCTTACAATGAGCAGTTCTTC. Protein: CASSLGSGSYNEQFF.

The chain recombines TRBV13 with TRBJ2-1; D not certain. Germline V gene sequence: CDR1 PRHDT, CDR2 FYEKMQ (reference sequence). Between the trimmed V and J ends, which lost 6 bases and 0 bases, there was a span of 12 bases. This CDR3 region has 15 residues. The DNA for the CDR3 is TGTGCCAGCAGTAGCCCAGAGAGCTCCTACAATGAGCAGTTCTTC. It yields the protein CASSSPESSYNEQFF. The complete variable domain, with remaining parts taken from reference TRBV13 and TRBJ2-1, reads AAGVIQSPRHLIKEKRETATLKCYPIPRHDTVYWYQQGPGQDPQFLISFYEKMQSDKGSIPDRFSAQQFSDYHSELNMSSLELGDSALYFCASSSPESSYNEQFFGPGTRLTVL.

V gene TRBV6-1 combines with J gene TRBJ1-1; 7 positions agree with TRBD1. V lost 7 bases and J lost 1; bases outside the gene matches: 6. Germline assignment: CDR1 MNHNS and CDR2 SASEGT. This CDR3 comprises 14 residues. The DNA of the CDR3 is TGTGCCAGCAATACAGGGGCCCCGAACACTGAAGCTTTCTTT. It specifies CASNTGAPNTEAFF.

The DNA for the CDR3 is TGCGCCAGCAGCTTGCTCGTGTTTCCTTTAGCAGATACGCAGTATTTT. Amino acids: CASSLLVFPLADTQYF. This rearrangement joins TRBV5-1 to TRBJ2-3; D call uncertain. Per germline, CDR1 SGHRS and CDR2 YFSETQ. This CDR3 contains 16 residues. The V end was cut by 1 base, the J end by 4 bases, with 16 bases between.

The chain combines TRBV7-2 with TRBJ1-4; D is uncertain. The length of the CDR3 is 15 residues. The V end lost 4 bases, the J end lost 5 bases, and 14 bases lay between the germline ends. Germline V gene data show CDR1 as SGHTA and CDR2 as FQGNSA. The CDR3 reads CASSSRGSLNEKLFF. Written as DNA, the CDR3 is TGTGCCAGCAGCTCTCGGGGAAGTCTCAATGAAAAACTGTTTTTT.

The rearrangement joins TRBV28 to TRBJ1-5; possibly TRBD1 for D (6 bases). CDR1 and CDR2 (germline): MDHEN, SYDVKM. The V end was cut by 10 bases, the J end by 3 bases, with 13 bases between. The CDR3 runs to 13 residues. The CDR3 nucleotides are TGTGCCACCGAGGACAGTCTCAATCAGCCCCAGCATTTT. Translated, it gives CATEDSLNQPQHF.

This rearrangement joins TRBV9 to TRBJ2-1; TRBD2 matches 13 bases. The length of the CDR3 is 19 residues. Losses at the gene ends were 2 bases for V and 7 bases for J; bases not matched to a gene: 15. Germline V CDR1 and CDR2: SGDLS, YYNGEE. The CDR3 DNA reads as TGTGCCAGCAGCGTTCACTCTCGCTCACTAGCGGGGGGGAGGAATGAGCAGTTCTTC. Translation gives CASSVHSRSLAGGRNEQFF.

The chain carries TRBV9 and TRBJ2-3; 8 nucleotides align to TRBD2. The CDR3 extends over 16 amino acids. From germline, CDR1 is SGDLS and CDR2 YYNGEE. Losses at the gene ends were 4 bases for V and 0 bases for J; bases not matched to a gene: 7. This CDR3 is CASSSIAGLSTDTQYF. CDR3 nucleotides: TGTGCCAGCAGCTCCATAGCGGGACTTAGCACAGATACGCAGTATTTT.

This chain connects TRBV6-5 to TRBJ2-3, with 7 nucleotides matching TRBD2. Trimming at V came to 0 bases and at J to 4 bases, leaving 7 bases not matched to a gene. Germline CDR1 reads MNHEY; CDR2 reads SVGAGI. The CDR3 loop spans 16 amino acids. In nucleotides, the CDR3 is TGTGCCAGCAGTTACTCGGGGGGGAGTACCGCAGATACGCAGTATTTT. It is translated as CASSYSGGSTADTQYF.

This chain connects TRBV7-2 to TRBJ2-7; D is undetermined. The CDR3 is 12 amino acids. V dropped 4 bases and J dropped 3 bases, with 7 bases sitting between them. Looked up from germline, CDR1 is SGHTA and CDR2 is FQGNSA. The CDR3: CASSSGRYEQYF. Written as DNA, the CDR3 is TGTGCCAGCAGCTCGGGTCGCTACGAGCAGTACTTC.

The sample holds one count of this clone. The gene calls are TRBV2 and TRBJ2-3; TRBD1 is a possible D gene (6 bases). V dropped 8 bases and J dropped 2 bases, with 14 bases sitting between them. CDR3 length: 14 amino acids. From germline, CDR1 is SNHLY and CDR2 FYNNEI. The CDR3 sequence is CASGQGRTTDTQYF. In nucleotides, the CDR3 is TGTGCCAGCGGCCAGGGGAGAACCACAGATACGCAGTATTTT.

The rearrangement uses TRBV7-7 and TRBJ2-2; D unresolved. Germline CDR1 is SSHAT and CDR2 is FNYEAQ (reference sequence). The CDR3 spans 13 residues. The V and J ends lost 5 bases and 5 bases respectively, with 9 bases between them. The CDR3 here is CASSPQETGELFF. CDR3 DNA: TGTGCCAGCAGCCCACAAGAAACCGGGGAGCTGTTTTTT.

This chain uses TRBV5-1 with TRBJ2-7; 8 bases line up with TRBD1. The trim removed 0 bases at V and 1 base at J, leaving 18 bases unmatched. The CDR3 totals 20 residues. CDR1 and CDR2 (germline): SGHRS, YFSETQ. CDR3: CASSLDSLYRGDPPSYEQYF. Here the CDR3 DNA reads TGCGCCAGCAGCTTGGATAGCCTGTACAGGGGGGATCCCCCTTCCTACGAGCAGTACTTC.

This clone showed up just a few times. The chain couples TRBV5-6 to TRBJ2-7; D not resolved. Germline CDR1 SGHDT, CDR2 YYEEEE. The V end lost 1 base, the J end lost 7 bases, and 6 bases lay between the germline ends. CDR3 length: 11 amino acids. DNA of the CDR3: TGTGCCAGCAGCTTGACAGAAGAGCAGTACTTC. Translating it yields CASSLTEEQYF.

The gene calls are TRBV7-2 and TRBJ2-7; no reliable D call. The CDR3 length is 12 residues. Germline CDR1 is SGHTA and CDR2 is FQGNSA. The V gene lost 5 bases and the J gene lost 0 bases, with 5 bases spanning the gap. The CDR3 DNA reads TGTGCCAGCAGCCCCCTCTCCTACGAGCAGTACTTC. This codes for CASSPLSYEQYF.

The chain couples TRBV5-1 to TRBJ1-1; 11 positions agree with TRBD1. The ends lost 3 bases at V and 4 bases at J; junction bases unmatched: 8. The germline V gene encodes CDR1 SGHRS and CDR2 YFSETQ. CDR3 size: 16 residues. The CDR3 sequence is CASSSDRGRRGTEAFF. In DNA form, the CDR3 reads TGCGCCAGCAGCTCGGACAGGGGGCGCAGGGGCACTGAAGCTTTCTTT.

The chain carries TRBV6-1 and TRBJ2-2, with D hard to call. The V and J ends lost 2 bases and 6 bases respectively, with 4 bases between them. CDR3 length: 12 amino acids. Germline values: CDR1 MNHNS, CDR2 SASEGT. CDR3 region: CASSESAGELFF. Here the CDR3 DNA reads TGTGCCAGCAGTGAATCCGCCGGGGAGCTGTTTTTT.

This clone was counted a single time. V is TRBV9 and J is TRBJ2-7; D is perhaps TRBD1 (5 bases). Per the germline V gene, CDR1 is SGDLS and CDR2 is YYNGEE. The CDR3 loop spans 15 amino acids. Trimming took off 0 bases at V and 0 bases at J, with 10 bases between the two ends. This CDR3 reads CASSVAPRASYEQYF. CDR3 DNA: TGTGCCAGCAGCGTAGCTCCCAGGGCCTCCTACGAGCAGTACTTC.

The chain is built from TRBV27 and TRBJ2-2; D might be TRBD2 (5 bases). The V gene's germline CDR1 is MNHEY and CDR2 SMNVEV (reference sequence). The CDR3 has 15 amino acids. The germline V and J ends were trimmed by 3 bases and 6 bases, with 14 bases remaining between them. CDR3 residues: CASSFTRRMAGELFF. DNA for the CDR3: TGTGCCAGCAGTTTCACCAGGAGGATGGCCGGGGAGCTGTTTTTT.

The V gene is TRBV5-4, the J gene TRBJ1-4; D is unclear. V lost 1 base to trimming and J lost 5 bases, with 12 bases between them. The CDR3 runs to 15 residues. CDR1 and CDR2 (germline): SGHNT, YYREEE (reference sequence). The chain's CDR3 is CASSLNIGENEKLFF. The CDR3 DNA sequence: TGTGCCAGCAGCTTGAACATCGGGGAAAATGAAAAACTGTTTTTT.

The chain has TRBV6-6 and TRBJ2-5, with 9 bases identical to TRBD2. Germline lookup yields CDR1 MNHNY and CDR2 SVGAGI (reference sequence). CDR3 size: 16 residues. Germline trimming cut 0 bases from V and 5 bases from J; bases unmatched to any gene: 7. Written as DNA, the CDR3 is TGTGCCAGCAGTTACTCGTTACTAGCGGGCGCGGAGACCCAGTACTTC. As protein: CASSYSLLAGAETQYF.